This T cell receptor (beta chain) was sequenced in a study of T cells in Graves' hyperthyroidism and ophthalmopathy. With duration under 3 months, ophthalmopathy was active: Clinical Activity Score at least 3, NOSPECS at least 4. Study observations and caveats: Also found in blood were most expanded thyroid clonotypes above 0.001. The model forecast ophthalmopathy, anticipating it by a median roughly 6 months before onset. Ophthalmopathy cases were set apart from stable hyperthyroidism by a 13 V-J model.

TCR beta CDR3 sequences were amplified from RNA transcripts. A set of HTBI primers served as the primers for a first-round RT-PCR of the TCR CDR3. TCRdb reprocessed the multiplex PCR reads with MiXCR, giving one entry per CDR3 protein. The data show 500,000 to 650,000 distinct CDR3 sequences, approximately 14% seen once. V was cut by 6 bases and J by 2 bases, with 18 bases left in between. The CDR3 is made up of 16 amino acids. Germline loops: CDR1 MNHEY, CDR2 SVGEGT. Note on this clonotype: The antigen remains unidentified.

The material sequenced was blood. The chain uses TRBV6-2 or TRBV6-3 and TRBJ2-3, with D possibly matching TRBD1 (6 bases). The TCR sequence derives from a woman aged 45-65 years with Graves' ophthalmopathy. The CDR3 loop is CASRTHRAGFTDTQYF. The CDR3 DNA is TGTGCCAGCAGGACACACAGGGCCGGTTTCACAGATACGCAGTATTTT.